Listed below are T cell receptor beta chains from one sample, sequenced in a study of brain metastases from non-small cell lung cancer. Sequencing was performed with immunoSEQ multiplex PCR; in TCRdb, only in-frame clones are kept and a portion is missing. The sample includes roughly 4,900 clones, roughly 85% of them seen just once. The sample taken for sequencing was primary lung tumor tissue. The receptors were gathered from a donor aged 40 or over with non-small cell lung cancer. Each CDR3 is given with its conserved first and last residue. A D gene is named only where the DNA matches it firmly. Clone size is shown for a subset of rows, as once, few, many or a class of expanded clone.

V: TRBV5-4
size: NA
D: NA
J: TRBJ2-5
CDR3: CASSLDLGGPSAEETQYF
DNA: TGTGCCAGCAGCTTGGATTTGGGGGGGCCTAGCGCCGAAGAGACCCAGTACTTC

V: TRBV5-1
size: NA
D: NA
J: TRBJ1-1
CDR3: CASSLMAGNAEAFF
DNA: TGCGCCAGCAGCTTGATGGCAGGGAACGCTGAAGCTTTCTTT

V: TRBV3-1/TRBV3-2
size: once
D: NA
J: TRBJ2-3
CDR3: CASSQGLGRTDTQYF
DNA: TGTGCCAGCAGCCAAGGACTAGGCCGCACAGATACGCAGTATTTT

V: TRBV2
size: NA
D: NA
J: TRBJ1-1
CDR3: CASREYLGVGDTKAFF
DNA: TGTGCCAGCAGGGAATATCTCGGGGTGGGGGACACTAAAGCTTTCTTT

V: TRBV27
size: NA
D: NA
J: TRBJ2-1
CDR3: CASSFSSVTGPGFF
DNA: TGTGCCAGCAGTTTCTCGAGCGTGACCGGGCCCGGGTTCTTC

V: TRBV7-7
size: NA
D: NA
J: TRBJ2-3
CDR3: CASSPAGRGRAQYF
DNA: TGTGCTAGCAGCCCCGCGGGAAGGGGGCGCGCCCAGTATTTT

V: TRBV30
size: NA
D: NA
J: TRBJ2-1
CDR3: CAWSSGSSSYNEQFF
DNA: TGTGCCTGGAGTTCAGGGTCGAGCTCCTACAATGAGCAGTTCTTC

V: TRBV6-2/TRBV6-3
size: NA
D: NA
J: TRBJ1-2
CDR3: CASSSLTLSYGYTF
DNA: TGTGCCAGCAGTTCTCTGACACTCTCCTATGGCTACACCTTC

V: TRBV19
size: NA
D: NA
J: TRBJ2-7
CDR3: CASSIVGTSYEQYF
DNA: TGTGCCAGTAGTATAGTTGGGACCAGCTACGAGCAGTACTTC

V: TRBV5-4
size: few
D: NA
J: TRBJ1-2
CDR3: CASSLREGLGYTF
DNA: TGTGCCAGCAGCTTGAGAGAAGGACTGGGCTACACCTTC

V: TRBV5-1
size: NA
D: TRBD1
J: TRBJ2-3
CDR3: CASSLGTGRADTQYF
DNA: TGCGCCAGCAGCCTCGGGACAGGGAGGGCAGATACACAGTATTTT

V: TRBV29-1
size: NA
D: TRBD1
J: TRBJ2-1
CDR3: CSVSGTGGYNEQFF
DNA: TGCAGCGTGTCCGGGACAGGGGGCTACAATGAGCAGTTCTTC

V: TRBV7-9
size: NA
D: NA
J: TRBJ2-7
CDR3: CASSPEDGTYEQYF
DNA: TGTGCCAGCAGCCCGGAGGACGGGACCTACGAGCAGTACTTC

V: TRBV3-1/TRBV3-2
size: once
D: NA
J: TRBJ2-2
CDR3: CASSQGLLNTGELFF
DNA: TGTGCCAGCAGCCAAGGACTGCTGAACACCGGGGAGCTGTTTTTT

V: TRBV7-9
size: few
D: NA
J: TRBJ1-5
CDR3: CASSLETSNQPQHF
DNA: TGTGCCAGCAGCTTAGAGACCAGCAATCAGCCCCAGCATTTT

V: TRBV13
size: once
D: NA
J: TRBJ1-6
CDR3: CASSRATRERSLHF
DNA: TGTGCCAGCAGCCGTGCGACTCGGGAGAGATCCCTCCACTTT

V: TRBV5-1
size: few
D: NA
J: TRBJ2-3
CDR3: CASSLGRASTDTQYF
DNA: TGCGCCAGCAGCTTGGGTAGGGCCAGCACAGATACGCAGTATTTT

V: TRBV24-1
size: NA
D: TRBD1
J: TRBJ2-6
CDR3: CATSDSTRGLGANVLTF
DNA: TGTGCCACCAGTGATTCAACCAGGGGGCTCGGGGCCAACGTCCTGACTTTC

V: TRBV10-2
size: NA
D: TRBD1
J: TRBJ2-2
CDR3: CASGDYRGSTGELFF
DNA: TGCGCCAGCGGAGATTACAGGGGGAGCACCGGGGAGCTGTTTTTT

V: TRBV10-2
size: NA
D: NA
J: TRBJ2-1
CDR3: CASSELNEQFF
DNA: TGCGCCAGCAGTGAATTAAATGAGCAGTTCTTC

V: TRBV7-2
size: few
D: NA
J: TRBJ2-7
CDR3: CASSLGGAPGAQYF
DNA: TGTGCCAGCAGCTTAGGGGGGGCGCCGGGAGCGCAGTACTTC

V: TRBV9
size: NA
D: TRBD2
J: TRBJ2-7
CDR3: CASSVTAGTSGGWEQYF
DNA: TGTGCCAGCAGCGTTACTGCTGGGACTAGCGGAGGATGGGAGCAGTACTTC

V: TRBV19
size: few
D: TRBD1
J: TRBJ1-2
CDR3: CASSTTGTGNYGYTF
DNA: TGTGCCAGTAGTACGACCGGGACAGGGAACTATGGCTACACCTTC

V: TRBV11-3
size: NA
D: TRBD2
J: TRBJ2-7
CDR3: CASSLTSGSIYEQYF
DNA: TGTGCCAGCAGCTTGACTAGCGGGAGTATCTACGAGCAGTACTTC

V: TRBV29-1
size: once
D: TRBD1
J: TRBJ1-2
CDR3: CSVNGAGGNYGYTF
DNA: TGCAGCGTTAATGGGGCAGGGGGTAACTATGGCTACACCTTC

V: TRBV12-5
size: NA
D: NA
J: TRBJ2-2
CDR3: CASGPAGTGELFF
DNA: TGTGCTAGTGGTCCCGCCGGCACCGGGGAGCTGTTTTTT

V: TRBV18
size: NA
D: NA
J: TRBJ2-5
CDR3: CASSPIAAQETQYF
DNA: TGTGCCAGCTCTCCGATAGCGGCCCAAGAGACCCAGTACTTC

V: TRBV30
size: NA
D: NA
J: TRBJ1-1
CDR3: CAWSKVLNTEAFF
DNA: TGTGCCTGGTCGAAGGTTCTGAACACTGAAGCTTTCTTT